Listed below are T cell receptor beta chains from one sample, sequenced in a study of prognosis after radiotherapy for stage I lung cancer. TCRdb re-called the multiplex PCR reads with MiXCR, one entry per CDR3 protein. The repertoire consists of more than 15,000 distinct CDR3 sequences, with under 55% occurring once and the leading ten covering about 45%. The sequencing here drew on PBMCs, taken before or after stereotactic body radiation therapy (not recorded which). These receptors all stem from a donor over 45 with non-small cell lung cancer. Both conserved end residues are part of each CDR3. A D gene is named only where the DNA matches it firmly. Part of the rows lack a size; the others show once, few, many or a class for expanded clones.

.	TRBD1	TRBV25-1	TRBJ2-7	CASSKTDRSDYEKYF
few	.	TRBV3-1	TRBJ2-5	CASSQFTKETQYF
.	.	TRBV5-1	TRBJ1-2	CASSFEGYGYTF
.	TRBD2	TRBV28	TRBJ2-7	CAGRNSGRFYEQYF
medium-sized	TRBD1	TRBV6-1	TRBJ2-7	CASRTGQRYEQYF
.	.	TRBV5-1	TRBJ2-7	CASSIRQRAYEQYF
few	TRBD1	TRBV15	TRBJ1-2	CATSIRTGSYGYTF
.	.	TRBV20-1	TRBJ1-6	CSARVAGLNSPLHF
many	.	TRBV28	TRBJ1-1	CASSSGEWTEAFF
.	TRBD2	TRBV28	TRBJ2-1	CASSGGTSGRPSSYNEQFF
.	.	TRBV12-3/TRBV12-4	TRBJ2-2	CASSLGASNTGELFF
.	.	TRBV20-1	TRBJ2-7	CSARPFRDQRYEQYF
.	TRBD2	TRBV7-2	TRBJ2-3	CASSLWAPPSGTIFPPSTDTQYF
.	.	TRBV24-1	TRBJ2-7	CATSDLSYGSPYEQYF
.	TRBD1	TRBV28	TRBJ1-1	CASSWTGMNTEAFF
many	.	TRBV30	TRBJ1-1	CACRQLVNTEAFF
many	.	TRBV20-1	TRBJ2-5	CSQKYQETQYF
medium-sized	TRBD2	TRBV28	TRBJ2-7	CASRNSGRVYEQYF
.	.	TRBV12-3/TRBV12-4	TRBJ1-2	CASSLGVRVPYGYTF
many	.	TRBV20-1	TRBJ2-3	CSARDVRRGSTDTQYF
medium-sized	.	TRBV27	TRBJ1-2	CASSLSDPRVEAPYGYTF
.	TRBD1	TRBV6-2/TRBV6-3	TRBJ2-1	CASSTGNNEQFF
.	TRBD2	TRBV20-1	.	CSASPISGAYNEQFF
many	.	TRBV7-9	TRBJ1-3	CASSLRNSGNTIYF
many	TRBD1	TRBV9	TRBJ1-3	CASSETQGTGASGNTIYF
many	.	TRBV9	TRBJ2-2	CASSSGLSNTGELFF
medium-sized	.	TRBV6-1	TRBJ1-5	CASSDGQPQHF
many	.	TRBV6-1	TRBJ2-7	CASSFGTDYEQYF
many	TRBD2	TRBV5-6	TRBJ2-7	CASSLGAAGGSWEQYF
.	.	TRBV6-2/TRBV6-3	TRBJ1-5	CASRSLGIQPQHF
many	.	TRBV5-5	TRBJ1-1	CASSLGSAMGTEAFF
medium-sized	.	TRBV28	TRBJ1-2	CASSSFVRSYGYTF